A single sample is the source of the 14 T cell receptor beta chains below, sequenced in a study of blood T cell repertoires in COVID-19. Data came from immunoSEQ multiplex PCR; TCRdb stores just in-frame clones and leaves some out. The sample records just over 70,000 clones, 75% to 90% being singletons. What was sequenced was peripheral blood. The receptors derive from a man between 65 and 85 years old who had recovered from COVID-19.

This chain links TRBV7-9 with TRBJ1-4, with 9 bases identical to TRBD1. This CDR3 is built from 16 residues. Germline V gene lookup returns CDR1 SEHNR and CDR2 FQNEAQ (reference sequence). V lost 0 bases to trimming and J lost 2 bases; unmatched junction nucleotides: 1. CDR3 sequence reads: CASSLAGQGTNEKLFF. The CDR3 nucleotides are TGTGCCAGCAGCTTAGCTGGACAGGGGACTAATGAAAAACTGTTTTTT.

This clone was recorded a few times. V gene TRBV19 combines with J gene TRBJ2-2, with a weak D call TRBD2 (6 bases). The V end was cut by 5 bases, the J end by 3 bases, with 19 bases between. The CDR3 totals 17 residues. CDR1 is LNHDA, CDR2 SQIVND, per germline (reference sequence). In DNA form, the CDR3 reads TGTGCCAGTAGTCCCGAGGCGAGCGGGTTAGACACCGGGGAGCTGTTTTTT. Translation gives CASSPEASGLDTGELFF.

A note on this clone: Sequence at one end of the junction differs from germline and may be a read error. The chain carries TRBV7-6 and TRBJ2-2; tentatively, D is TRBD1 (5 bases). The CDR3 is 11 residues long. In germline, CDR1 is SGHVS, CDR2 FNYEAQ. This chain's CDR3 is CRDSTPGELFF. CDR3 nucleotides: TGCAGGGATTCTACCCCCGGGGAGCTGTTTTTT. Variable domain in full (rest from reference TRBV7-6 and TRBJ2-2): GAGVSQSPRYKVTKRGQDVALRCDPISGHVSLYWYRQALGQGPEFLTYFNYEAQQDKSGLPNDRFSAERPEGSISTLTIQRTEQRDSAMYRCRDSTPGELFFGEGSRLTVL.

This chain links TRBV19 with TRBJ1-5; D gene uncertain. This CDR3 comprises 16 residues. Germline loops: CDR1 LNHDA, CDR2 SQIVND (reference sequence). With 0 bases removed from V and 4 bases from J, the gap between germline ends came to 13 bases. CDR3 coding DNA: TGTGCCAGTAGTATAGATCCGGGTCGGGGAAATCAGCCCCAGCATTTT. Protein: CASSIDPGRGNQPQHF.

The genes are TRBV6-5 and TRBJ1-6, with 7 bases identical to TRBD1. V shed 8 bases, J shed 11 bases, and the junction held 9 bases outside the gene matches. This CDR3 contains 13 residues. In germline, CDR1 is MNHEY, CDR2 SVGAGI. CDR3 nucleotide sequence: TGTGCCAGCGGCTACGACAGGGATGCACCCCTCCACTTT. It yields the protein CASGYDRDAPLHF.

CDR3 DNA: TGTGCCAGCAGTTTATTTGCGGGAGTCACTGAAGCTTTCTTT. This codes for CASSLFAGVTEAFF. The chain uses TRBV27 and TRBJ1-1, with D uncertain. Germline assignment: CDR1 MNHEY and CDR2 SMNVEV (reference sequence). Trimming pared 1 base from V and 4 bases from J, leaving 10 bases between. This CDR3 spans 14 amino acids.

The sample holds a few counts of this clone. The chain has TRBV5-4 and TRBJ2-1; a possible D gene is TRBD2 (5 bases). The CDR3 extends over 14 amino acids. Germline loops: CDR1 SGHNT, CDR2 YYREEE (reference sequence). Trimming pared 1 base from V and 0 bases from J, leaving 5 bases between. CDR3 residues: CASSLTSSYNEQFF. The CDR3 nucleotides are TGTGCCAGCAGCTTGACTAGCTCCTACAATGAGCAGTTCTTC. Combining the CDR3 with reference TRBV5-4 and TRBJ2-1 gives the whole variable domain ETGVTQSPTHLIKTRGQQVTLRCSSQSGHNTVSWYQQALGQGPQFIFQYYREEENGRGNFPPRFSGLQFPNYSSELNVNALELDDSALYLCASSLTSSYNEQFFGPGTRLTVL.

The chain is built from TRBV2 and TRBJ2-3, with D perhaps TRBD1 (5 bases). Germline CDR1 and CDR2: SNHLY and FYNNEI. This CDR3 is built from 13 residues. V gave up 4 bases and J gave up 3 bases, with 8 bases separating them. The CDR3 DNA follows: TGTGCCAGCAGTGGCAGGGAAACAGATACGCAGTATTTT. It yields the protein CASSGRETDTQYF.

The chain couples TRBV19 to TRBJ2-5; possibly TRBD2 for D (6 bases). The CDR3 has 14 residues. V shed 4 bases and J shed 5 bases, with 14 bases lying between them. Germline values: CDR1 LNHDA, CDR2 SQIVND (reference sequence). The CDR3 protein is CASSTAAGRETQYF. In nucleotides, the CDR3 is TGTGCCAGTAGTACCGCTGCGGGGCGGGAGACCCAGTACTTC. Full variable domain (outside the CDR3, taken from reference TRBV19 and TRBJ2-5): DGGITQSPKYLFRKEGQNVTLSCEQNLNHDAMYWYRQDPGQGLRLIYYSQIVNDFQKGDIAEGYSVSREKKESFPLTVTSAQKNPTAFYLCASSTAAGRETQYFGPGTRLLVL.

The chain joins TRBV5-1 to TRBJ1-3; TRBD1 matches at 8 bases. There are 15 residues in the CDR3. Looked up from germline, CDR1 is SGHRS and CDR2 is YFSETQ. V lost 3 bases to trimming and J lost 2 bases; unmatched junction nucleotides: 4. The CDR3 DNA reads as TGCGCCAGCAGCTCACGACAGGGGACTGGAAACACCATATATTTT. Its protein is CASSSRQGTGNTIYF.

This chain joins TRBV2 and TRBJ2-5; D is unclear. Germline V gene data show CDR1 as SNHLY and CDR2 as FYNNEI. Trimming stripped 3 bases from V and 0 bases from J, with 5 bases between. The CDR3 consists of 13 residues. The CDR3 region is CASSESYQETQYF. In DNA form, the CDR3 reads TGTGCCAGCAGTGAGTCCTACCAAGAGACCCAGTACTTC.

This clone was counted at least ten times. The chain carries TRBV27 and TRBJ1-2, with 8 bases that match TRBD1. Germline values: CDR1 MNHEY, CDR2 SMNVEV (reference sequence). Losses at the gene ends were 3 bases for V and 11 bases for J; bases not matched to a gene: 11. This CDR3 is built from 14 residues. The CDR3: CASSFQDRATGYTF. In nucleotides, the CDR3 is TGTGCCAGCAGTTTCCAGGACAGGGCGACGGGGTACACCTTC.

The chain couples TRBV6-5 to TRBJ2-1; D might be TRBD1 (5 bases). The length of the CDR3 is 13 residues. Trimming shortened V by 6 bases and J by 5 bases, and 11 bases separated the two germline ends. The germline gives CDR1 MNHEY, CDR2 SVGAGI. This CDR3 is CASRFDSNNEQFF. In nucleotides, the CDR3 is TGTGCCAGCAGATTCGACAGCAACAATGAGCAGTTCTTC.

This clone was recorded a few times. The chain carries TRBV28 and TRBJ2-7, with 12 bases lining up with TRBD2. The J segment lost 4 bases and the V segment lost 5 bases, leaving 6 bases of the junction unmatched. In germline, CDR1 is MDHEN, CDR2 SYDVKM. CDR3 size: 15 residues. This CDR3 is CASSGLAGLPYEQYF. CDR3 DNA sequence: TGTGCCAGCAGTGGACTAGCGGGGTTACCGTACGAGCAGTACTTC.